This T cell receptor (beta chain) was sequenced during a study of T cell repertoires in cytomegalovirus infection. The wider study: Both CMV infection and a matching HLA type were indicated by public TCR beta signatures. Study-wide results and limits: The cumulative frequency of public TCR beta families distinguished individuals who carried CMV together with the relevant HLA.

TCRdb ran MiXCR on the reads and lists one entry per CDR3 protein. Among about 740,000 distinct CDR3 sequences listed, about 40% were seen once. Turning to this clonotype: Its antigen is as yet unknown. The junction does not match germline at one end; this may be a read error.

The sequenced sample consisted of PBMCs. The sequence came from a human donor in good health (CMV status not recorded). Some clones in this sample may be carry-over from other donors' samples.

As DNA, the CDR3 is TGTGCCTGCAGCCCCGACAGTGGCAATCAGCCCCAGCATTTT. Amino acid sequence: CACSPDSGNQPQHF. The J gene is TRBJ1-5, the V gene TRBV7-9, with TRBD1 as a possible D gene (5 bases). The CDR3 has 14 residues. Per germline, CDR1 SEHNR and CDR2 FQNEAQ (reference sequence).